Following are 21 T cell receptor beta chains from one sample sequenced in a study of cytotoxic CD8 clonotypes in ibrutinib-treated CLL. Clones were sequenced by immunoSEQ multiplex PCR, and TCRdb holds only the in-frame ones, with some missing. Of some 120,000 clones detected, 80% to 85% appear once; the ten largest clones hold approximately 3.5%. Source: PBMCs, taken after 24 months of ibrutinib treatment. The receptors derive from a human donor with chronic lymphocytic leukemia.

In this sample, this clone turned up once. The rearrangement uses TRBV19 and TRBJ1-1; weak D call: TRBD1 (6 bases). Germline V gives CDR1 LNHDA, CDR2 SQIVND (reference sequence). The CDR3 runs to 15 residues. V lost 1 base to trimming and J lost 1 base, with 10 bases between them. For the CDR3, the DNA is TGTGCCAGTAGTATAGGCAGGGGAGCGAACACTGAAGCTTTCTTT. As protein: CASSIGRGANTEAFF.

This clone was detected many times. This same CDR3 is encoded by further DNA sequences in the sample. The J gene is TRBJ1-4, the V gene TRBV4-2; D is unresolved. Germline CDR1 LGHNA, CDR2 YNFKEQ. CDR3 length: 16 residues. V gave up 0 bases and J gave up 8 bases, with 16 bases separating them. The CDR3 here is CASSQEWTGGGEKLFF. DNA of the CDR3: TGTGCCAGCAGCCAAGAGTGGACCGGTGGTGGAGAAAAACTGTTTTTT.

CDR3 sequence: CASSPGTGVSPLHF. CDR3 DNA: TGTGCCAGCAGCCCCGGGACAGGGGTTTCACCCCTCCACTTT. V usage is TRBV4-2 and J usage is TRBJ1-6; 10 nucleotides line up with TRBD1. Germline trimming cut 4 bases from V and 9 bases from J; bases unmatched to any gene: 3. This CDR3 contains 14 residues. Germline CDR1 LGHNA, CDR2 YNFKEQ.

The CDR3 sequence: CASTPQGGTEAFF. The CDR3 nucleotides read TGTGCCAGCACCCCACAGGGGGGCACTGAAGCTTTCTTT. The gene calls are TRBV6-5 and TRBJ1-1, with 8 bases fitting TRBD1. Looked up from germline, CDR1 is MNHEY and CDR2 is SVGAGI. This CDR3 has 13 residues. With V trimmed by 7 bases and J by 4 bases, 5 bases remained unmatched.

J is TRBJ2-7 and V is TRBV7-2; D may be TRBD2 (6 bases). The CDR3 loop spans 14 amino acids. Germline V gives CDR1 SGHTA, CDR2 FQGNSA. V was shortened by 0 bases and J by 7 bases, with 13 bases between the two germline ends. The CDR3 protein is CASSLALAGTEQYF. In nucleotides, the CDR3 is TGTGCCAGCAGCTTAGCCCTGGCAGGGACTGAGCAGTACTTC.

The CDR3 loop reads CASSLKKTGGNTGELFF. CDR3 nucleotides: TGCGCCAGCAGCTTGAAGAAGACAGGGGGGAACACCGGGGAGCTGTTTTTT. The chain joins TRBV5-1 to TRBJ2-2, with 9 bases that match TRBD1. The CDR3 is 17 amino acids. CDR1 is SGHRS and CDR2 is YFSETQ in the germline V gene. After removal of 1 base from V and 1 base from J, the junction contained 5 bases not matched to a gene.

This clone was observed a handful of times. The chain joins TRBV9 to TRBJ2-2, with D unresolved. The CDR3 has 12 residues. Germline V gene sequence: CDR1 SGDLS, CDR2 YYNGEE. V was cut by 4 bases and J by 3 bases, with 4 bases left in between. The CDR3 DNA sequence: TGTGCCAGCAGCTTCTACACCGGGGAGCTGTTTTTT. Encoded protein: CASSFYTGELFF.

This chain links TRBV5-6 with TRBJ1-4, with D perhaps TRBD1 (5 bases). Trimming cost V 0 bases and J 4 bases, with 10 bases left between them. The CDR3 covers 15 residues. CDR1 is SGHDT, CDR2 YYEEEE, per germline. The CDR3 DNA is TGTGCCAGCAGCTTGGTGCAGGGTGTTAATGAAAAACTGTTTTTT. Amino acids: CASSLVQGVNEKLFF.

In its sample, this clone was seen once. CDR3 region: CASSSDRGQETQYF. In DNA, the CDR3 is TGTGCCAGCAGTTCAGACAGGGGACAAGAGACCCAGTACTTC. The chain employs TRBV28 and TRBJ2-5; 8 positions agree with TRBD1. Germline trimming cut 4 bases from V and 2 bases from J; bases unmatched to any gene: 3. Germline CDR1 is MDHEN and CDR2 is SYDVKM. CDR3 length: 14 residues.

This clone appeared a single time. V and J are TRBV5-1 and TRBJ1-4, with a possible D match to TRBD1 (5 bases). Trimming pared 0 bases from V and 3 bases from J, leaving 12 bases between. The CDR3 has 16 amino acids. Germline CDR1 SGHRS, CDR2 YFSETQ. CDR3 DNA sequence: TGCGCCAGCAGCTTGGGACCAGGGTTAGCTAATGAAAAACTGTTTTTT. Its translation: CASSLGPGLANEKLFF.

This rearrangement joins TRBV28 to TRBJ1-4; 9 bases agree with TRBD1. V was pared by 2 bases and J by 8 bases, with 9 bases of the junction left unmatched. The germline CDR1 and CDR2 sequences are MDHEN and SYDVKM. The CDR3 contains 16 residues. CDR3 bases: TGTGCCAGCAGTTTAGGCGGGACAGGGTCGAAGGAAAAACTGTTTTTT. Its translation: CASSLGGTGSKEKLFF.

The V and J genes are TRBV29-1 and TRBJ1-3; D remains ambiguous. In germline, CDR1 is SQVTM, CDR2 ANQGSEA. This CDR3 comprises 14 residues. V lost 4 bases, J lost 2 bases, and 12 bases lay in between. This CDR3 is CSVVEGRTGNTIYF. CDR3 coding DNA: TGCAGCGTTGTAGAGGGTCGTACTGGAAACACCATATATTTT.

This chain connects TRBV30 to TRBJ2-7; TRBD1 matches at 8 bases. Germline V lookup: CDR1 GTSNPN, CDR2 SVGIG (reference sequence). V shed 5 bases and J 7 bases; nucleotides not matched to a gene: 10. The length of the CDR3 is 13 residues. The CDR3: CAWGGQGTQEQYF. The CDR3 DNA is TGTGCCTGGGGAGGACAGGGCACTCAGGAGCAGTACTTC.

In nucleotides, the CDR3 is TGTGCCAGCAGCTTAGGGAGGTTGGGCTATGGCTACACCTTC. It specifies CASSLGRLGYGYTF. V and J are TRBV7-9 and TRBJ1-2; no clear D. The CDR3 runs 14 residues. The V gene lost 1 base and the J gene lost 4 bases, with 10 bases spanning the gap. From germline, CDR1 is SEHNR and CDR2 FQNEAQ (reference sequence).

The genes are TRBV18 and TRBJ2-7; D may match TRBD1 or TRBD2 (6 bases each). V was clipped by 3 bases and J by 1 base, with 16 bases between them. CDR1 and CDR2 from the germline V gene are KGHSH and LQKENI. This CDR3 region has 16 residues. The CDR3 DNA follows: TGTGCCAGCTCACCGCCCGGCTGGGGGGCATCCTACGAGCAGTACTTC. It encodes CASSPPGWGASYEQYF.

V and J are TRBV5-1 and TRBJ1-2; 12 nucleotides match TRBD1. Germline trimming cut 5 bases from V and 4 bases from J; bases unmatched to any gene: 15. CDR3 size: 18 residues. Looked up from germline, CDR1 is SGHRS and CDR2 is YFSETQ. The CDR3 sequence: CASREPGTGGQWGYGYTF. The DNA for the CDR3 is TGCGCCAGCAGAGAACCCGGGACAGGGGGCCAGTGGGGCTATGGCTACACCTTC.

The J gene is TRBJ2-3, the V gene TRBV18, with a tentative D call TRBD2 (7 bases). Germline CDR1 and CDR2: KGHSH and LQKENI. The CDR3 is made up of 16 amino acids. V was cut by 6 bases and J by 1 base, with 17 bases left in between. The CDR3 loop reads CASSRGAAEGTDTQYF. In DNA, the CDR3 is TGTGCCAGCTCCCGGGGGGCCGCAGAGGGCACAGATACGCAGTATTTT.

The chain couples TRBV10-3 to TRBJ2-3, with 9 bases fitting TRBD1. Germline lookup yields CDR1 ENHRY and CDR2 SYGVKD. The CDR3 has 15 amino acids. Unmatched junction bases numbered 6, after V lost 3 bases and J lost 5 bases. In nucleotides, the CDR3 is TGTGCCATCAGTGAACAGACAGGGGGGGGAGATACGCAGTATTTT. This codes for CAISEQTGGGDTQYF.

This clone was seen just once. V gene TRBV28 combines with J gene TRBJ1-6; D remains unclear. CDR1 MDHEN and CDR2 SYDVKM come from the germline V gene. Between the trimmed V and J ends, which lost 3 bases and 12 bases, there was a span of 9 bases. The CDR3 is 12 residues long. In nucleotides, the CDR3 is TGTGCCAGCAGTTTTGGTCAGGAACCCCTCCACTTT. Its translation: CASSFGQEPLHF.

This chain links TRBV27 with TRBJ2-3; 8 nucleotides agree with TRBD2. J gave up 2 bases and V 8 bases, and 3 bases lay outside the gene matches. CDR3 length: 13 amino acids. Germline V CDR1 and CDR2: MNHEY, SMNVEV (reference sequence). DNA of the CDR3: TGTGCCAGCCAGCGGGGGCACACAGATACGCAGTATTTT. This encodes CASQRGHTDTQYF.

This clone was detected a few times. The V gene is TRBV2, the J gene TRBJ2-1; TRBD1 is a possible D gene (6 bases). This CDR3 region has 14 residues. The germline gives CDR1 SNHLY, CDR2 FYNNEI. V was trimmed by 5 bases and J by 3 bases, leaving 11 bases between them. The CDR3 region has the DNA TGTGCCAGCAGTACGTGGGGACACTACAATGAGCAGTTCTTC. Protein: CASSTWGHYNEQFF.